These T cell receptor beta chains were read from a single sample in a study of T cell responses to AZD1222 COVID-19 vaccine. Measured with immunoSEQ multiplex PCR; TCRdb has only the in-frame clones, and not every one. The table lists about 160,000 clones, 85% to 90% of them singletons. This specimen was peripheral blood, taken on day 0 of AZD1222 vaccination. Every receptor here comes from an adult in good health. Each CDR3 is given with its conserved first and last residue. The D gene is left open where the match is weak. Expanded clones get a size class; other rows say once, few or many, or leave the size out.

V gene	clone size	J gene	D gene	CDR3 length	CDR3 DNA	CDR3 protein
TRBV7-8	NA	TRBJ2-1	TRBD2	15	TGTGCCAGCAGCCGCGGACTAGCGGGGGCACATGAGCAGTTCTTC	CASSRGLAGAHEQFF
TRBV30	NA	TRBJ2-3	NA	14	TGTGCCTGGTCTCTGGGGGGCGGATTTAGTACGCAGTATTTT	CAWSLGGGFSTQYF
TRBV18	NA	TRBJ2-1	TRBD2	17	TGTGCCAGCTCACCAGGTTTGGTAGCGGGGACCTACAATGAGCAGTTCTTC	CASSPGLVAGTYNEQFF
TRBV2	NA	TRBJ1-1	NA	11	TGTGCCAGCAGTCCAGGTGCTGAAGCTTTCTTT	CASSPGAEAFF
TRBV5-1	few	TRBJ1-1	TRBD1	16	TGCGCCAGCAGACCAATTCCGGGACAGTTGAACACTGAAGCTTTCTTT	CASRPIPGQLNTEAFF
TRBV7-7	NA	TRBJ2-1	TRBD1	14	TGTGCTAGCAGCGTACAGGGGTCTTACAATGAGCAGTTCTTC	CASSVQGSYNEQFF
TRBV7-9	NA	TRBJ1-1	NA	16	TGTGCCAGCATCAGATCTTGGGAAGGGGTAGCCACTGAAGCTTTCTTT	CASIRSWEGVATEAFF
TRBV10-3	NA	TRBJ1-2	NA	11	TGTGCCCTTAGGGTAGCGGGGGACTACACCTTC	CALRVAGDYTF
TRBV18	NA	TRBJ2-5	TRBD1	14	TGTGCCAGCTCGCCGGGACAGGGTTCAGAGACCCAGTACTTC	CASSPGQGSETQYF
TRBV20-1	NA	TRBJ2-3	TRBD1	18	TGCAGTGCTAGTAATCTTGGGACAGAGATAACTAGCACAGATACGCAGTATTTT	CSASNLGTEITSTDTQYF
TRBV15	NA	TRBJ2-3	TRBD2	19	TGTGCCACCAGCAGAGATTCCAGAGAAACTAGCGGGAGCACAGATACGCAGTATTTT	CATSRDSRETSGSTDTQYF
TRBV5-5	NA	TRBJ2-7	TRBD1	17	TGTGCCAGCAGCTCTTTCCGCCGGGCAGGGGGTTTGATCGAGCAGTACTTC	CASSSFRRAGGLIEQYF
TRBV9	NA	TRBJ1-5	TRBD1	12	TGTGCCAGCAGCTCGGAGGACAGGACGCAGCATTTT	CASSSEDRTQHF
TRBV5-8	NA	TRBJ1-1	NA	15	TGTGCCAGCAGCTTGGTGTGGCGTTTGAACACTGAAGCTTTCTTT	CASSLVWRLNTEAFF
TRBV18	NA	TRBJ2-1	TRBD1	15	TGTGCCAGCTCACCCCCAGGGGGCCGGGGGAATGAGCAGTTCTTC	CASSPPGGRGNEQFF
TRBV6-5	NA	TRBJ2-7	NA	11	TGTGCCAGCAGTTTAGGGGGTGAGCAGTACTTC	CASSLGGEQYF
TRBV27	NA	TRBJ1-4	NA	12	TGTGCCAGCAGCCCCCAGGGAGGAAAACTGTTTTTT	CASSPQGGKLFF